The 13 T cell receptor beta chains listed next were all sequenced from one sample in a study of human T cells and chemical hapten exposure. TCRdb reprocessed the RACE reads via MiXCR and lists one record per CDR3 protein. Found here are roughly 48,000 distinct CDR3 sequences, 11% of them singletons; the top ten hold approximately 1.8%. The time point denotes: patch test 1, 2 weeks after DPC sensitization. Treatment defined: therapeutic diphenylcyclopropenone sensitization with weekly scalp DPC. Extraction yielded total RNA from whole blood (unfractionated). The starting material was whole blood, obtained in connection with sensitization to the hapten diphenylcyclopropenone (DPC). These receptor sequences come from a middle-aged woman with alopecia areata. Some clones in this sample may be carry-over from other donors' samples.

This clonotype has a handful of counts. The chain couples TRBV10-3 to TRBJ1-2, with D maybe TRBD1 (6 bases). CDR3 length equals 12 residues. Trimming removed 8 bases at V and 8 bases at J, with 15 bases between. CDR1 is ENHRY, CDR2 SYGVKD, per germline. CDR3: CAIQGTTEGYTF. The DNA of the CDR3 is TGTGCCATCCAGGGGACAACCGAGGGCTACACCTTC.

This clonotype was counted between two and nine times. This sequence joins TRBV2 and TRBJ1-2, with 7 bases lining up with TRBD1. CDR3 length equals 13 residues. V lost 10 bases, J lost 5 bases, and 10 bases stayed unmatched. Germline-derived CDR1 and CDR2 are SNHLY and FYNNEI. CDR3 amino acids: CAITGTANYGYTF. The CDR3 DNA reads TGTGCCATCACCGGGACAGCGAATTATGGCTACACCTTC.

This clonotype was picked up a small number of times. The CDR3 reads CASTPGYSNQPQHF. CDR3 nucleotide sequence: TGTGCCAGCACCCCGGGGTATAGCAATCAGCCCCAGCATTTT. The rearrangement joins TRBV3-1 to TRBJ1-5; the D is unclear. The CDR3 loop spans 14 amino acids. Germline-derived CDR1 and CDR2 are LGHDT and YNNKEL (reference sequence). The V gene lost 7 bases and the J gene lost 0 bases, with 10 bases spanning the gap. Complete variable domain (other parts from reference TRBV3-1 and TRBJ1-5): DTAVSQTPKYLVTQMGNDKSIKCEQNLGHDTMYWYKQDSKKFLKIMFSYNNKELIINETVPNRFSPKSPDKAHLNLHINSLELGDSAVYFCASTPGYSNQPQHFGDGTRLSIL.

The genes are TRBV29-1 and TRBJ2-1; possible D gene TRBD2, 6 bases. Germline CDR1 reads SQVTM; CDR2 reads ANQGSEA. With 0 bases removed from V and 6 bases from J, the gap between germline ends came to 15 bases. The CDR3 runs 15 residues. CDR3 sequence reads: CSVEDRREGSNEQFF. Here the CDR3 DNA reads TGCAGCGTTGAAGATAGGCGGGAAGGCTCCAATGAGCAGTTCTTC.

V is TRBV6-5 and J is TRBJ2-5, with a tentative D call TRBD2 (5 bases). Germline V gene lookup returns CDR1 MNHEY and CDR2 SVGAGI. The CDR3 runs to 15 residues. Between the trimmed V and J ends, which lost 4 bases and 2 bases, there was a span of 14 bases. The CDR3 protein is CASSFTFRGQETQYF. CDR3 in DNA: TGTGCCAGCAGTTTCACCTTTAGAGGGCAAGAGACCCAGTACTTC.

Many counts were recorded for this clonotype. The chain joins TRBV18 to TRBJ1-1; 8 bases map to TRBD1. V lost 3 bases, J lost 4 bases, and 7 bases stayed unmatched. This CDR3 has 15 residues. Germline CDR1 reads KGHSH; CDR2 reads LQKENI. CDR3 residues: CASSPTGEVGTEAFF. DNA of the CDR3: TGTGCCAGCTCACCGACAGGGGAAGTTGGCACTGAAGCTTTCTTT.

This clonotype was observed many times. V usage is TRBV7-2 and J usage is TRBJ2-7; D uncertain. Germline CDR1 SGHTA, CDR2 FQGNSA. The CDR3 totals 12 residues. Trimming shortened V by 5 bases and J by 4 bases, and 9 bases separated the two germline ends. The CDR3 spells CASSTLGYEQYF. In nucleotides, the CDR3 is TGTGCCAGCAGCACCCTAGGGTACGAGCAGTACTTC.

This clonotype was counted ten times or more. The gene calls are TRBV5-1 and TRBJ2-3; D gene unclear. Per germline, CDR1 SGHRS and CDR2 YFSETQ. V lost 4 bases and J 2 bases, leaving 11 bases between the germline ends. This CDR3 contains 14 residues. CDR3 nucleotide sequence: TGCGCCAGCAGCCCCCGAGCGTCCACAGATACGCAGTATTTT. Amino acid sequence: CASSPRASTDTQYF.

This chain uses TRBV18 with TRBJ2-6; a weak D match, TRBD1 (5 bases). V was clipped by 2 bases and J by 1 base, with 15 bases between them. From germline, CDR1 is KGHSH and CDR2 LQKENI. This CDR3 spans 18 amino acids. CDR3 nucleotide sequence: TGTGCCAGCTCACCATTCATGCAGGGTACTTCTGGGGCCAACGTCCTGACTTTC. Translating it yields CASSPFMQGTSGANVLTF.

This clonotype was counted only a few times. The chain has TRBV20-1 and TRBJ1-1; 11 nucleotides agree with TRBD1. CDR1 is DFQATT, CDR2 SNEGSKA, per germline (reference sequence). Unmatched junction bases numbered 14, after V lost 6 bases and J lost 5 bases. The CDR3 loop spans 16 amino acids. This chain's CDR3 is CSATSLDRGLGTEAFF. The CDR3 coding sequence is TGCAGTGCAACCTCCTTGGACAGGGGGCTGGGGACTGAAGCTTTCTTT.

The J gene is TRBJ2-3, the V gene TRBV6-5, with 11 bases that match TRBD2. V shed 2 bases, J shed 4 bases, and the junction held 5 bases outside the gene matches. CDR1 is MNHEY and CDR2 is SVGAGI in the germline V gene. The CDR3 totals 16 residues. In nucleotides, the CDR3 is TGTGCCAGCAGTTACGGGGGGACTAGCGGAGCAGATACGCAGTATTTT. This codes for CASSYGGTSGADTQYF.

This clonotype was recorded at least ten times. V and J are TRBV30 and TRBJ1-4, with TRBD1 as a possible D gene (5 bases). The CDR3 is 16 residues long. Per germline, CDR1 GTSNPN and CDR2 SVGIG (reference sequence). V gave up 2 bases and J gave up 3 bases, with 16 bases separating them. The CDR3 region has the DNA TGTGCCTGGAGTCTGGGACCCTACACGGCTAATGAAAAACTGTTTTTT. This sequence encodes CAWSLGPYTANEKLFF.

This clonotype has a count of ten or more. The chain employs TRBV19 and TRBJ1-2, with no clear D. V lost 4 bases and J 4 bases, leaving 19 bases between the germline ends. Germline CDR1 reads LNHDA; CDR2 reads SQIVND (reference sequence). CDR3 length: 16 residues. The CDR3: CASSTDLAGWGYGYTF. As DNA, the CDR3 is TGTGCCAGTAGTACCGATCTCGCCGGCTGGGGCTATGGCTACACCTTC. The variable domain in full, with the rest retrieved from reference TRBV19 and TRBJ1-2, is DGGITQSPKYLFRKEGQNVTLSCEQNLNHDAMYWYRQDPGQGLRLIYYSQIVNDFQKGDIAEGYSVSREKKESFPLTVTSAQKNPTAFYLCASSTDLAGWGYGYTFGSGTRLTVV.